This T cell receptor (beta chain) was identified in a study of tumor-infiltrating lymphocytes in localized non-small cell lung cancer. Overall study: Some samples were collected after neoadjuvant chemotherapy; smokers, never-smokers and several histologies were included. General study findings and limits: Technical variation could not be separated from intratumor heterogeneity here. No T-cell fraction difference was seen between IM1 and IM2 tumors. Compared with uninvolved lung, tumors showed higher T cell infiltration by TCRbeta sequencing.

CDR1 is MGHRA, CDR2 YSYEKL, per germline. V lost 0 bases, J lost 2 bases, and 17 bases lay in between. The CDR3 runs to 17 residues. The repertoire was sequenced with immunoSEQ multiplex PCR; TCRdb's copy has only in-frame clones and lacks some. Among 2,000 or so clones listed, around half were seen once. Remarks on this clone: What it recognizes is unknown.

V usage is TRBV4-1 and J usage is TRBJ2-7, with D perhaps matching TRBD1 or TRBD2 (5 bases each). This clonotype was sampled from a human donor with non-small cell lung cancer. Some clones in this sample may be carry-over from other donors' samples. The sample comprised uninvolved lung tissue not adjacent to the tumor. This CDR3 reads CASSQEGTGTAAYEQYF. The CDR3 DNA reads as TGCGCCAGCAGCCAAGAGGGAACCGGGACGGCCGCCTACGAGCAGTACTTC.